This T cell receptor beta chain originates from a study of T cell responses to AZD1222 COVID-19 vaccine. Study-level points and caveats: The reported proportion of spike-specific TCRs targeting unmutated variant regions was nearly half. There were mostly white British donors and more females than males, and clonal diversity was possibly underestimated. In all cases, repertoires were sampled only after the peak T cell response.

Generated by immunoSEQ multiplex PCR, the TCRdb table keeps only in-frame clones and is missing some. The repertoire includes about 170,000 clones, 90% of them detected once, and 2.5% to 3.5% sits in the top ten. The CDR3 is 15 amino acids. The ends were cut back, 5 bases at V and 2 bases at J, with 12 bases in the middle. Germline CDR1 is LNHDA and CDR2 is SQIVND (reference sequence). On this clone: Its antigen is not known.

The chain uses TRBV19 and TRBJ2-2; no firm D call. The TCR was taken from an adult in good health. This sample comprised peripheral blood, obtained on day 0 of AZD1222 vaccination. This CDR3 is CASSPSPINTGELFF. The CDR3 region has the DNA TGTGCCAGTAGTCCAAGCCCTATTAACACCGGGGAGCTGTTTTTT. The variable domain in full, completed from reference TRBV19 and TRBJ2-2, reads DGGITQSPKYLFRKEGQNVTLSCEQNLNHDAMYWYRQDPGQGLRLIYYSQIVNDFQKGDIAEGYSVSREKKESFPLTVTSAQKNPTAFYLCASSPSPINTGELFFGEGSRLTVL.